These T cell receptor beta chains were read from a single sample in a study of blood T cell repertoires in COVID-19. The method was immunoSEQ multiplex PCR; TCRdb's version includes in-frame clones alone and lacks a portion of them. This table has 65,000 to 85,000 clones, about 73% appearing once. Source material: peripheral blood. All receptors come from a man between 45 and 60 years old with active or convalescent COVID-19. Each CDR3 is given with its conserved first and last residue. Each record gives: V gene, D gene, J gene, CDR3 protein. D genes are given only for firm matches.

>TRBV5-1|-|TRBJ1-2
CASSSDIWSYTF
>TRBV5-3|-|TRBJ1-4
CARSRPGVRSNEKLFF
>TRBV5-1|-|TRBJ1-6
CASSLDQASNSPLHF
>TRBV18|TRBD1|TRBJ1-6
CASSGQSVDYSPLHF
>TRBV2|-|TRBJ1-2
CASSYRGSYGYTF
>TRBV6-5|-|TRBJ2-7
CASSYGTPKQTYEQYF
>TRBV5-6|-|TRBJ1-5
CASSLLEGDNQPQHF
>TRBV3-1/TRBV3-2|TRBD1|TRBJ1-2
CASSQLQGALGGYTF
>TRBV5-1|-|TRBJ2-1
CASSLGWGDNEQFF
>TRBV21-1|-|TRBJ1-5
CASRGLHQPQHF
>TRBV5-5|-|TRBJ2-4
CASSIGGAGIQYF
>TRBV9|-|TRBJ2-3
CASSVRDLYTDTQYF
>TRBV3-1/TRBV3-2|TRBD2|TRBJ2-3
CASSQDPRTSGGALGTDTQYF
>TRBV9|TRBD1|TRBJ1-6
CASSTTGGNSPLHF
>TRBV28|-|TRBJ1-1
CASRRLGGAEAFF
>TRBV1|-|TRBJ1-4
CTSRDCTATNEKLFF
>TRBV7-3|-|TRBJ2-3
CASGGPGFTDTQYF
>TRBV11-2|-|TRBJ1-2
CASSLTPTRGYTF
>TRBV10-3|TRBD2|TRBJ2-2
CAISASGGATGELFF
>TRBV10-3|TRBD1|TRBJ2-5
CATGTGEETQYF
>TRBV28|TRBD1|TRBJ2-7
CASSISSPTGWVF
>TRBV19|TRBD2|TRBJ2-3
CATRGGGRTDTQYF
>TRBV4-1|-|TRBJ2-3
CASSPGTHTDTQYF
>TRBV5-1|-|TRBJ2-5
CASRSGQTQETQYF
>TRBV5-6|TRBD2|TRBJ2-5
CASTLAGPSRETQYF
>TRBV6-1|-|TRBJ2-1
CASSEDWQGAREQFF
>TRBV6-1|-|TRBJ1-6
CASSDIGGGSPLHF
>TRBV9|-|TRBJ2-5
CASSLTGTANSETQYF
>TRBV7-9|-|TRBJ1-2
CASSWRLAIGYGYTF
>TRBV11-2|TRBD2|TRBJ2-5
CASSLGSGGPRETQYF
>TRBV19|TRBD1|TRBJ1-1
CASSEGTGGQKLAFF
>TRBV5-6|TRBD1|TRBJ1-3
CASSLQGGNTIYF
>TRBV28|TRBD1|TRBJ2-1
CASTRTGDYNEQFF
>TRBV5-1|-|TRBJ1-1
CASSRQDLNTEAFF
>TRBV6-1|-|TRBJ2-6
CASSDRFSGANVLTF
>TRBV5-4|TRBD2|TRBJ2-7
CASSPAGTRRSYEQYF
>TRBV11-2|-|TRBJ2-2
CASSQPRDTGELFF
>TRBV30|TRBD1|TRBJ1-2
CAWMKGAWGYTF
>TRBV7-2|-|TRBJ2-3
CASSPEGGPDTQYF
>TRBV7-2|-|TRBJ1-5
CASSLLGRGGSQPQHF
>TRBV6-2/TRBV6-3|TRBD2|TRBJ2-1
CASSGVVAGFNEQFF
>TRBV6-5|-|TRBJ2-5
CASKDSGETQYF
>TRBV3-1/TRBV3-2|-|TRBJ2-7
CASSFLQGGEQYF